A selection of T cell receptor beta chains follows, all from one sample in a study of cytomegalovirus exposure and HLA in healthy donors. Generated by immunoSEQ multiplex PCR, the TCRdb table keeps only in-frame clones and is missing some. The sample has around 200,000 clones, 75% to 85% seen once. Sequencing was performed on PBMCs. The receptor source for this set is a woman between 50 and 59 years old in good health and CMV-seronegative. CDR3s include the opening cysteine and the closing phenylalanine or tryptophan.

len | j_gene | v_gene | CDR3aa
12 | TRBJ1-3 | TRBV4-2 | CASSQGAGRAVF
16 | TRBJ2-5 | TRBV12-5 | CASGLFAGLARETQYF
14 | TRBJ2-1 | TRBV5-6 | CASSLGDRGGEQFF
17 | TRBJ2-6 | TRBV28 | CASRGGEKFSGANVLTF
17 | TRBJ2-3 | TRBV7-9 | CASSPFGTSSFSDTQYF
15 | TRBJ2-1 | TRBV18 | CASSPPLAAGNEQFF
14 | TRBJ1-1 | TRBV7-2 | CASSRDWGNTEAFF
15 | TRBJ2-7 | TRBV6-5 | CASSYSGTTLNEQYF
13 | TRBJ2-3 | TRBV5-1 | CASSSPTPDTQYF
13 | TRBJ2-5 | TRBV5-1 | CASRRDLQETQYF